Below, one T cell receptor (beta chain) is given with its context. It lacks a known antigen. The input lacks base qualities; no much larger clone sits a single base away. The CDR3 covers 13 residues, taking in both the cysteine and the phenylalanine. Solely the CDR3 DNA is kept, with 39 bases framed from the first base. V gives up 1 base and J gives up 14 bases, and the segment between their germline ends measures 18 bases. Looking up the germline V gene (reference sequence) yields CDR1 DFQATT and CDR2 SNEGSKA. Stable Graves' hyperthyroidism was defined as the absence of progression to ophthalmopathy over 18 months of follow-up. Hyperthyroidism patients were aged 18 to 65 years and newly diagnosed, with disease duration of less than 2 months. Patients with uncontrolled infections, other autoimmune diseases, pregnancy or lactation were excluded. Diagnoses were based on clinical symptoms, serum thyroxine and TRAb, thyroid ultrasound and orbital computed tomography. Total RNA was extracted with Trizol reagent, and quality was checked on an Agilent 2100 Bioanalyzer.

The TCR beta CDR3 regions were amplified from the RNA transcripts. For the first round of RT-PCR on the TCR CDR3, the HTBI primer set was used together with the Qiagen OneStep RT-PCR kit. Libraries were constructed in a second round of multiplex PCR, after which size selection and purification were carried out. Sequencing of the libraries was done on an Illumina HiSeq2000 using paired-end 100 bp reads. For the original study's pipeline: SOAPnuke was used to process the raw data, throwing out any read that contained adapters or uncalled bases, had a mean Phred below 15, or lacked an exact constant-primer or identifier match. High-quality paired reads were merged using COPE v1.2.5, and each unique nucleotide sequence was defined as a clonotype. Clonotypes were aligned to IMGT TRBV, TRBD and TRBJ reference segments using MiTCR v1.1. The analysis was restricted to V-J combinations with a frequency above 0.0001, which together covered 99% to 99.2% of the repertoires. A TCS score was defined as the ratio of F50 (clonal expansion) to E x V (chaos), with BLOSUM62-based TCRdist applied between CDR3 peptides within each V-J. Welch's t-statistics and random forest reduced some 510 V-J features to roughly 13, which were used in a naive Bayes classifier (R e1071). The similarity between thyroid and blood repertoires was quantified using the Morisita-Horn index. TCRdb took the public reads, trimmed them with fastp at Q25, ran MiXCR for clone calling and kept in-frame beta chains. Each record represents a unique CDR3 protein, reported with the most common genes and DNA among its rows. TCRdb's processing, not the authors' own work, is the source of the V and J calls. This sample comprises approximately 500,000 distinct CDR3 sequences, 35% to 55% of them detected only once. The ten largest clones add up to around 8% of the sample.

The data are from a study of T cells in Graves' hyperthyroidism and ophthalmopathy (dated by TCRdb to about 2019). Context from the whole study: A discovery cohort of approximately 100 patients, about 44 with Graves' ophthalmopathy and 55 to 60 with stable Graves' hyperthyroidism, was used to find distinguishing TCR V-J signatures. Prospective prediction of ophthalmopathy was tested in an independent validation cohort of fewer than 20 hyperthyroidism patients and 15 to 17 patients who later progressed to ophthalmopathy. The roughly 90 discovery patients were divided at random into training and test sets in a 7:3 ratio. After sampling, hyperthyroidism patients received methimazole starting at 30 mg daily, and ophthalmopathy patients received high-dose intravenous methylprednisolone. In about 6 Graves' hyperthyroidism patients, the study also compared T-cell repertoires from thyroid tissue with T-cell repertoires from blood. According to the paper, TCR Vbeta CDR3 sequencing was carried out on 135 peripheral blood samples, which came from some 41 ophthalmopathy, around 74 hyperthyroidism and about 17 progressor patients.

On the study overall, not on this receptor specifically: Blood samples also contained most of the expanded thyroid clonotypes (frequency above 0.001), which suggests that blood repertoires may reflect thyroid immune responses. In cross-validation, a model built on a 13 V-J signature told ophthalmopathy apart from stable hyperthyroidism with just under 90% sensitivity and approximately 84% specificity, and in testing the same model reached 80%/75%. No statistical method was used to set the sample size in advance, and investigators knew the group allocation. In validation, the model predicted progression to ophthalmopathy with around 71% sensitivity and less than 80% specificity, a median of around six months before onset.

The sequenced sample consisted of peripheral blood or thyroid tissue (not recorded which). Rearrangement joined TRBV20-1 to TRBJ1-5; the D gene cannot be named for sure. The source of this sequence is a woman aged 18-30 years with Graves' hyperthyroidism. The CDR3 here reads CSARVSGGNYEHF. The DNA is as follows: TGCAGTGCTAGAGTTTCGGGAGGGAACTACGAGCATTTT.